This paragraph covers one T cell receptor (beta chain) sequence. The sample is drawn from a study of blood T cell repertoires in COVID-19. Across the study: Whether acute or convalescent, the COVID-19 samples came from the United States, Italy and Spain. In each case, the material was cDNA or gDNA derived from T cells, B-cell-depleted T cells, or PBMCs.

As originally analysed: From reference gene primer amplification, estimates of nucleated cell counts were derived. Produced via immunoSEQ multiplex PCR; TCRdb's table is partial and in-frame only. That table is the source of V, J and clone size, and D and trimming were worked out from the DNA. Found here are around 260,000 clones, about 80% of them singletons; the top ten hold roughly 9.4%. The V gene's germline CDR1 is MNHEY and CDR2 SVGAGI. There are 13 residues in the CDR3. Between the trimmed V and J ends, which lost 2 bases and 3 bases, there was a span of 4 bases. The chain carries TRBV6-5 and TRBJ2-2, with unresolved D. This clonotype was obtained from a woman in her forties or fifties who had recovered from COVID-19. Sequencing used peripheral blood. CDR3 coding DNA: TGTGCCAGCAGTTACCGAGACACCGGGGAGCTGTTTTTT. Amino acid sequence: CASSYRDTGELFF.